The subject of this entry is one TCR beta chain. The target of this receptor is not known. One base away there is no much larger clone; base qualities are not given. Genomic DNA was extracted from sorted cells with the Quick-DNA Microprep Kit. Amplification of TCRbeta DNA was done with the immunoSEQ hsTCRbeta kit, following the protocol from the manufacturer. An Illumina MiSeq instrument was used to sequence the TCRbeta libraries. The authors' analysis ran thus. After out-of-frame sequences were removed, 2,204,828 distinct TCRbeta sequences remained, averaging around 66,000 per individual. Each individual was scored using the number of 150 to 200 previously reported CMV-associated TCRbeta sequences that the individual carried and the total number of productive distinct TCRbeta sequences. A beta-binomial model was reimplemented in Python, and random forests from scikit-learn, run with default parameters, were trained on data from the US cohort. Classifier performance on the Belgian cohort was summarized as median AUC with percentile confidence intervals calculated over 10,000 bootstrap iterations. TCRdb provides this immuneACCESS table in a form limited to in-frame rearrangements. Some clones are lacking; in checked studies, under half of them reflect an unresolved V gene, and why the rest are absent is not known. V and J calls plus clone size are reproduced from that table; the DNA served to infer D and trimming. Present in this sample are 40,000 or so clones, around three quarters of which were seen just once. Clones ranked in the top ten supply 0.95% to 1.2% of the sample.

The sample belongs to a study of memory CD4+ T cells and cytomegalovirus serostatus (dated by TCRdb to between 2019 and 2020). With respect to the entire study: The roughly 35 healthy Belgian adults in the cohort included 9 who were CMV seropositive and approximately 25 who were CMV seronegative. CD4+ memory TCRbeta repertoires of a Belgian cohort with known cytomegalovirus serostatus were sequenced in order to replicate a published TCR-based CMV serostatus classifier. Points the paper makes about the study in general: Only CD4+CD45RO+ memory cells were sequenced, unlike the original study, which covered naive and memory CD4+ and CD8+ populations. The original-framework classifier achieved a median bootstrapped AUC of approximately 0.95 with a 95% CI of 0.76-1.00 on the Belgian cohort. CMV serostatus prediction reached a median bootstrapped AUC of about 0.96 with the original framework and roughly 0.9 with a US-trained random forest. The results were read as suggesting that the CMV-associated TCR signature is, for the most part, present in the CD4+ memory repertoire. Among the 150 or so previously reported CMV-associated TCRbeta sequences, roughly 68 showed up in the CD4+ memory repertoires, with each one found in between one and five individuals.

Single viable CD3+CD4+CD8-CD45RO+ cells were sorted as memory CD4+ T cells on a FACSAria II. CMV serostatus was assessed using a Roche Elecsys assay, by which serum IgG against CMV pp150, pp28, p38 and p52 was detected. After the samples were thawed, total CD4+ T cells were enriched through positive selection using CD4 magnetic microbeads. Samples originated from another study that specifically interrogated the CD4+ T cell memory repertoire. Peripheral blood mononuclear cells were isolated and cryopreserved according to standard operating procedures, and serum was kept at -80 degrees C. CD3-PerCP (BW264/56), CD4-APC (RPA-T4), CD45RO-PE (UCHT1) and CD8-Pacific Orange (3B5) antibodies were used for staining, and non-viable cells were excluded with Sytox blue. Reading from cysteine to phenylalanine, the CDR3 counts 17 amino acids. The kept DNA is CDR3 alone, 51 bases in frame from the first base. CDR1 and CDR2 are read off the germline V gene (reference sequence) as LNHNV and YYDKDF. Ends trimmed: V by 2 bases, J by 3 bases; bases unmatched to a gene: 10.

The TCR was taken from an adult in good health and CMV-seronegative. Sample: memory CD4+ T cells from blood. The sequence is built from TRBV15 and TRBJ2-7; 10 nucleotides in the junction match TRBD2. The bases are TGTGCCACCAGCAGAACCCCTAGCGGGAGCCGTGGCTACGAGCAGTACTTC. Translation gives CATSRTPSGSRGYEQYF. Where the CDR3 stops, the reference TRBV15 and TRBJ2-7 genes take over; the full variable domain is DAMVIQNPRYQVTQFGKPVTLSCSQTLNHNVMYWYQQKSSQAPKLLFHYYDKDFNNEADTPDNFQSRRPNTSFCFLDIRSPGLGDTAMYLCATSRTPSGSRGYEQYFGPGTRLTVT.